The 21 T cell receptor beta chains listed next were all sequenced from one sample in a study of CD8+CD57+ T cells in acquired aplastic anemia. All sequencing subjects had displayed CD8+CD57+ cell expansion on flow cytometry. Using genomic DNA as the template, TCR beta VDJ and CDR3 profiling was carried out. MiXCR, applied by TCRdb to the reads, yields one record per CDR3 protein. The sample contains some 200,000 distinct CDR3 sequences, 40% to 55% of which appear only once. Material: sorted CD4+, CD8+, or CD8+CD57+ T cells (not recorded which) from PBMCs. The receptors come from a human donor with aplastic anemia.

The chain uses TRBV30 and TRBJ1-5; D is unclear. The germline gives CDR1 GTSNPN, CDR2 SVGIG (reference sequence). There are 15 residues in the CDR3. V lost 0 bases, J lost 11 bases, and 20 bases lay in between. The CDR3 reads CAWSVSAGMFATQHF. In DNA, the CDR3 is TGTGCCTGGAGTGTTTCGGCCGGAATGTTTGCGACCCAGCATTTT.

The rearrangement uses TRBV6-1 and TRBJ1-1, with TRBD1 identical over 7 bases. Per germline, CDR1 MNHNS and CDR2 SASEGT. CDR3 length: 14 amino acids. V trimming: 6 bases; J trimming: 1 base; junction bases outside the gene matches: 5. The CDR3 DNA sequence: TGTGCCAGCAGCCCCGGACAGGCGAACACTGAAGCTTTCTTT. This translates into CASSPGQANTEAFF.

The table lists this clonotype with many counts. CDR3 amino acids: CASTRDRNSYEQYF. The CDR3 DNA is TGCGCCAGCACCCGGGACAGGAACTCCTACGAGCAGTACTTC. The V and J genes are TRBV5-1 and TRBJ2-7, with 8 bases fitting TRBD1. The germline CDR1 and CDR2 sequences are SGHRS and YFSETQ. V was clipped by 6 bases and J by 0 bases; unmatched bases: 5. CDR3 length: 14 residues.

This clonotype was seen only a few times. This chain connects TRBV10-3 to TRBJ2-7, with TRBD2 as a possible D gene (6 bases). Germline-derived CDR1 and CDR2 are ENHRY and SYGVKD. The CDR3 is 14 residues long. V was clipped by 4 bases and J by 3 bases, with 13 bases between them. CDR3: CAISVGRGYYEQYF. The CDR3 nucleotides are TGTGCCATCAGTGTCGGGCGGGGATACTACGAGCAGTACTTC.

The chain links TRBV2 to TRBJ1-1; the match to TRBD1 covers 11 bases. CDR3 length: 13 residues. Germline trimming cut 7 bases from V and 4 bases from J; bases unmatched to any gene: 2. Germline-derived CDR1 and CDR2 are SNHLY and FYNNEI. The CDR3 protein is CASKGTGGTEAFF. The CDR3 DNA reads TGTGCCAGCAAGGGGACAGGGGGCACTGAAGCTTTCTTT.

This clonotype came up a few times. The CDR3 region is CAWTNRGRWTEAFF. For the CDR3, the DNA is TGTGCCTGGACGAACAGGGGGCGTTGGACTGAAGCTTTCTTT. The chain carries TRBV30 and TRBJ1-1, with 9 nucleotides matching TRBD1. The CDR3 totals 14 residues. Germline trimming cut 4 bases from V and 5 bases from J; bases unmatched to any gene: 8. Germline CDR1 is GTSNPN and CDR2 is SVGIG (reference sequence).

This chain joins TRBV2 and TRBJ1-1, with D possibly being TRBD1 (5 bases). The germline V and J ends were trimmed by 4 bases and 4 bases, with 19 bases remaining between them. Per germline, CDR1 SNHLY and CDR2 FYNNEI. CDR3 length: 16 residues. The CDR3 DNA reads TGTGCCAGCAGTGCCCGACAGTTAATCCAGGGCACTGAAGCTTTCTTT. Protein: CASSARQLIQGTEAFF.

There are many counts of this clonotype. The chain couples TRBV6-1 to TRBJ2-7; 11 nucleotides line up with TRBD2. The CDR3 extends over 13 amino acids. Germline CDR1 is MNHNS and CDR2 is SASEGT. With V trimmed by 7 bases and J by 7 bases, 6 bases remained unmatched. The CDR3 spells CASTGTSGLEQYF. The CDR3 nucleotides read TGTGCCAGCACGGGGACTAGCGGTCTGGAGCAGTACTTC.

This clonotype was counted a few times. The chain links TRBV25-1 to TRBJ2-1, with D unresolved. V was cut by 6 bases and J by 9 bases, with 15 bases left in between. Germline loops: CDR1 MGHDK, CDR2 SYGVNS. The CDR3 extends over 13 amino acids. CDR3 amino acids: CASSLTGGSEQFF. CDR3 in DNA: TGTGCCAGCAGCCTGACTGGTGGGTCTGAGCAGTTCTTC.

The chain links TRBV19 to TRBJ2-7; no clear D gene. The V end lost 1 base, the J end lost 3 bases, and 13 bases lay between the germline ends. CDR1 and CDR2 from the germline V gene are LNHDA and SQIVND (reference sequence). The CDR3 consists of 15 residues. The CDR3 sequence is CASSIGWGGVYEQYF. The CDR3 DNA is TGTGCCAGTAGTATAGGATGGGGTGGGGTCTACGAGCAGTACTTC.

A note on this clonotype: A much larger clone sits a single nucleotide away, making a read error possible. V and J are TRBV5-1 and TRBJ2-6, with TRBD1 as a possible D gene (6 bases). The CDR3 length is 19 residues. Germline V gene sequence: CDR1 SGHRS, CDR2 YFSETQ. CDR3 DNA: TGCGCCAGCAGCTTTCAACAGGGTTCGAAAGTGTCTGGGGCCAACGTCCCGACTTTC. This gives the protein CASSFQQGSKVSGANVPTF.

This clonotype has a handful of counts. The chain joins TRBV15 to TRBJ2-7, with D possibly being TRBD2 (5 bases). CDR1 and CDR2 (germline): LNHNV, YYDKDF (reference sequence). Trimming stripped 0 bases from V and 4 bases from J, with 13 bases between. CDR3 length: 15 amino acids. The CDR3 nucleotides are TGTGCCACCAGCAGAGAAGTTACTAGTAGTTACGAGCAGTACTTC. Its protein product is CATSREVTSSYEQYF.

The V and J genes are TRBV5-1 and TRBJ1-1; 7 bases fit TRBD1. Germline V lookup: CDR1 SGHRS, CDR2 YFSETQ. V shed 8 bases, J shed 6 bases, and the junction held 13 bases outside the gene matches. This CDR3 spans 14 amino acids. The CDR3 is CASTQGQNSPEAFF. CDR3 nucleotide sequence: TGCGCCAGTACCCAGGGACAGAATTCTCCTGAAGCTTTCTTT.

The chain combines TRBV12-3 or TRBV12-4 with TRBJ2-7, with TRBD1 as a possible D gene (6 bases). This CDR3 comprises 11 residues. Trimming removed 8 bases from V and 3 bases from J, with 8 bases in between. The CDR3 nucleotides read TGTGCCAGCCAGGGGCGCTACGAGCAGTACTTC. Amino acids: CASQGRYEQYF.

In the case of this clonotype: This sequence may be a read error, since a much larger clone differs from it by one base. The chain has TRBV6-4 and TRBJ1-5; D is possibly TRBD1 (5 bases). The CDR3 loop spans 14 amino acids. Germline assignment: CDR1 MRHNA and CDR2 SNTAGT. Deletions cut 4 bases from V and 6 bases from J, with 13 bases between. The CDR3 loop is CASSVEIGTQPQHF. In DNA, the CDR3 is TGTGCCAGCAGTGTCGAGATAGGGACTCAGCCCCAGCATTTT.

This chain links TRBV29-1 with TRBJ1-1; D remains unclear. Trimming left V 6 bases short and J 0 bases short, with 11 bases between. Germline CDR1 is SQVTM and CDR2 is ANQGSEA. The CDR3 extends over 13 amino acids. This CDR3 reads CSVAGNLNTEAFF. CDR3 sequence (DNA): TGCAGCGTGGCTGGCAACTTGAACACTGAAGCTTTCTTT.

This clonotype was observed many times. The rearrangement links TRBV5-4 to TRBJ2-5; D call uncertain. V was pared by 2 bases and J by 7 bases, with 9 bases between. Germline CDR1 reads SGHNT; CDR2 reads YYREEE (reference sequence). The length of the CDR3 is 12 residues. The CDR3 nucleotides are TGTGCCAGCAGCTTTCCCGGTTCGACCCAGTACTTC. Residues: CASSFPGSTQYF.

At least ten counts were recorded for this clonotype. The V and J genes are TRBV29-1 and TRBJ2-1; 10 bases fit TRBD2. CDR1 and CDR2 (germline): SQVTM, ANQGSEA. The CDR3 consists of 17 residues. Trimming cost V 4 bases and J 5 bases; bases outside gene matches: 14. The CDR3 DNA reads TGCAGCGTTGCAGGGCTAGCGGGAGATTTGATCAACAATGAGCAGTTCTTC. The encoded protein is CSVAGLAGDLINNEQFF.

The DNA of the CDR3 is TGTGCCAGCATCGGAGAAAAACTGTTTTTT. It encodes CASIGEKLFF. The chain recombines TRBV2 with TRBJ1-4; no clear D. Trimming cost V 7 bases and J 8 bases, with 5 bases left between them. The CDR3 is 10 amino acids. Germline V gene data show CDR1 as SNHLY and CDR2 as FYNNEI.

The chain has TRBV20-1 and TRBJ2-7, with TRBD1 matching 12 bases. Unmatched junction bases numbered 8, after V lost 6 bases and J lost 5 bases. CDR3 length: 14 residues. Germline loops: CDR1 DFQATT, CDR2 SNEGSKA (reference sequence). The CDR3 is CSATGTGGRNEQYF. In DNA form, the CDR3 reads TGCAGTGCCACCGGGACAGGGGGCAGGAACGAGCAGTACTTC.

This clonotype was observed a single time. The CDR3 loop reads CASSPGLGADTQYF. As DNA, the CDR3 is TGTGCCAGTAGTCCGGGACTAGGAGCAGATACGCAGTATTTT. The genes are TRBV19 and TRBJ2-3; TRBD2 agrees at 8 bases. Germline V gives CDR1 LNHDA, CDR2 SQIVND (reference sequence). With 5 bases clipped from V and 4 bases from J, the junction kept 5 bases outside the gene matches. This CDR3 contains 14 residues.